Following are 28 T cell receptor beta chains from one sample sequenced in a study of molecular identifiers for immune sequencing clone quantification. Via MiXCR, TCRdb re-called the PCR reads, giving one row per CDR3 protein. Among about 510,000 distinct CDR3 sequences listed, around 25% were seen once. Sequencing input: naive CD8+ T cells from blood, with Jurkat cell RNA spiked in. Subset denoted: FACS-sorted CD8+CD4-CCR7+CD45RA+ naive T cells. The origin of the receptors is a human donor in good health. Some libraries in this study had Jurkat cell RNA spiked in.

This clonotype was recorded a few times. The chain combines TRBV11-2 with TRBJ2-7, with D perhaps TRBD1 (6 bases). CDR3 length: 14 residues. CDR1 is SGHAT, CDR2 FQNNGV, per germline. V lost 4 bases to trimming and J lost 6 bases, with 16 bases between them. The CDR3 DNA reads as TGTGCCAGCAGCTCACCGGGACACCCGTCCGAGCAGTACTTC. This codes for CASSSPGHPSEQYF.

V usage is TRBV4-3 and J usage is TRBJ2-5, with 8 bases identical to TRBD2. This CDR3 has 15 residues. Germline loops: CDR1 LGHNA, CDR2 YSLEER. The V segment lost 2 bases and the J segment 5 bases; nucleotides outside the gene matches: 7. CDR3 amino acids: CASSQSAGGGETQYF. In DNA form, the CDR3 reads TGCGCCAGCAGCCAAAGTGCGGGAGGAGGGGAGACCCAGTACTTC.

This clonotype was seen at least ten times. The rearrangement joins TRBV2 to TRBJ1-1; D is uncertain. The CDR3 is 15 residues long. With 2 bases removed from V and 3 bases from J, the gap between germline ends came to 13 bases. Germline-derived CDR1 and CDR2 are SNHLY and FYNNEI. For the CDR3, the DNA is TGTGCCAGCAGTGAACACCCTGTTGAAGACACTGAAGCTTTCTTT. Its translation: CASSEHPVEDTEAFF. Variable domain in full (rest from reference TRBV2 and TRBJ1-1): EPEVTQTPSHQVTQMGQEVILRCVPISNHLYFYWYRQILGQKVEFLVSFYNNEISEKSEIFDDQFSVERPDGSNFTLKIRSTKLEDSAMYFCASSEHPVEDTEAFFGQGTRLTVV.

A remark on this clonotype: Relative to the germline gene, one junction end is altered; a read error may explain this. The J gene is TRBJ2-7, the V gene TRBV2, with D maybe TRBD1 (6 bases). Germline assignment: CDR1 SNHLY and CDR2 FYNNEI. The CDR3 has 13 residues. CDR3 bases: TGTGCCAGCAGCCCGACAGGTACACACGAGCGGTACTTC. It translates to CASSPTGTHERYF.

V and J are TRBV7-9 and TRBJ1-1; the D gene is possibly TRBD1 (5 bases). Germline loops: CDR1 SEHNR, CDR2 FQNEAQ (reference sequence). CDR3 length equals 12 residues. Between the trimmed V and J ends, which lost 8 bases and 5 bases, there was a span of 12 bases. As DNA, the CDR3 is TGTGCCAGCCAGGGTAGGAAAACTGAAGCTTTCTTT. This encodes CASQGRKTEAFF. The variable domain in full, completed from reference TRBV7-9 and TRBJ1-1, reads DTGVSQNPRHKITKRGQNVTFRCDPISEHNRLYWYRQTLGQGPEFLTYFQNEAQLEKSRLLSDRFSAERPKGSFSTLEIQRTEQGDSAMYLCASQGRKTEAFFGQGTRLTVV.

This clonotype was seen at least ten times. Here the CDR3 DNA reads TGTGCCAGTACAGCGACTCGCCTTGGGACTGAAGCTTTCTTT. Translating gives CASTATRLGTEAFF. The chain employs TRBV19 and TRBJ1-1; D unresolved. V was pared by 7 bases and J by 5 bases, with 17 bases between. This CDR3 has 14 residues. CDR1 is LNHDA, CDR2 SQIVND, per germline (reference sequence).

V usage is TRBV5-4 and J usage is TRBJ2-1; 9 bases map to TRBD2. V was clipped by 0 bases and J by 6 bases; unmatched bases: 4. The germline V gene encodes CDR1 SGHNT and CDR2 YYREEE (reference sequence). The CDR3 is 15 residues long. As DNA, the CDR3 is TGTGCCAGCAGCTTGGCCGGGACTAGCTTCAATGAGCAGTTCTTC. Protein sequence: CASSLAGTSFNEQFF. Variable domain in full (rest from reference TRBV5-4 and TRBJ2-1): ETGVTQSPTHLIKTRGQQVTLRCSSQSGHNTVSWYQQALGQGPQFIFQYYREEENGRGNFPPRFSGLQFPNYSSELNVNALELDDSALYLCASSLAGTSFNEQFFGPGTRLTVL.

As regards this clonotype: The CDR3 end shows no conserved phenylalanine or tryptophan, and so a read error is likely. This chain connects TRBV5-3 to TRBJ2-7; D perhaps matches TRBD2 (5 bases). TRBV5-3 is an ORF for which the function is uncertain. The CDR3 has 12 amino acids. CDR3 sequence reads: CASSLEDYEQYS. CDR3 nucleotides: TGTGCCAGCAGCTTGGAGGACTACGAGCAGTACTCC.

This clonotype has ten or more counts. The chain carries TRBV27 and TRBJ1-5; unclear D gene. Trimming pared 3 bases from V and 4 bases from J, leaving 4 bases between. In germline, CDR1 is MNHEY, CDR2 SMNVEV (reference sequence). CDR3 length: 12 amino acids. Here the CDR3 DNA reads TGTGCCAGCAGTTTTATTAATCAGCCCCAGCATTTT. Its protein product is CASSFINQPQHF.

This clonotype was observed many times. This chain links TRBV6-5 with TRBJ2-7; 7 nucleotides agree with TRBD1. From germline, CDR1 is MNHEY and CDR2 SVGAGI. This CDR3 contains 17 residues. V shed 2 bases and J 3 bases; nucleotides not matched to a gene: 13. DNA for the CDR3: TGTGCCAGCAGTTACCCGCCCGGCAGGGGGATTAACTACGAGCAGTACTTC. This codes for CASSYPPGRGINYEQYF.

This clonotype has a handful of counts. The chain recombines TRBV19 with TRBJ2-1, with D possibly matching TRBD2 (5 bases). The germline CDR1 and CDR2 sequences are LNHDA and SQIVND (reference sequence). This CDR3 comprises 15 residues. V was cut by 1 base and J by 0 bases, with 7 bases left in between. The CDR3 protein is CASSIVTSSYNEQFF. The CDR3, as DNA: TGTGCCAGTAGTATAGTTACTAGCTCCTACAATGAGCAGTTCTTC.

Remarks on this clonotype: A read error may be the cause here, since a much bigger clone is one base away. The conserved phenylalanine or tryptophan is not found at the CDR3 terminus, so this likely reflects a read error. The V call is TRBV6-2 or TRBV6-3, the J call TRBJ2-7, with 8 nucleotides matching TRBD2. This CDR3 is built from 16 residues. The germline gives CDR1 MNHEY, CDR2 SVGEGT. V was clipped by 0 bases and J by 2 bases; unmatched bases: 6. CDR3 nucleotide sequence: TGTGCCAGCAGTTACTCCGGGGTAGCGGGGACCTACGAGCAGTACTCC. It translates to CASSYSGVAGTYEQYS.

This clonotype was observed a handful of times. The chain uses TRBV10-3 and TRBJ2-5; D remains ambiguous. V was pared by 2 bases and J by 5 bases, with 6 bases between. The CDR3 spans 12 residues. Germline V gene sequence: CDR1 ENHRY, CDR2 SYGVKD. The CDR3 region is CAISETLETQYF. CDR3 DNA: TGTGCCATCAGTGAGACGCTTGAGACCCAGTACTTC.

This sequence joins TRBV7-9 and TRBJ2-4, with D tentatively TRBD1 or TRBD2 (6 bases each). CDR1 and CDR2 from the germline V gene are SEHNR and FQNEAQ (reference sequence). This CDR3 contains 17 residues. Trimming removed 2 bases from V and 9 bases from J, with 23 bases in between. CDR3 in amino acids: CASSLFGGPGGRTIQYF. The CDR3 coding sequence is TGTGCCAGCAGCTTATTTGGTGGGCCCGGGGGCCGGACCATTCAGTACTTC.

The V gene is TRBV9, the J gene TRBJ2-7, with D unresolved. The CDR3 length is 13 residues. Per germline, CDR1 SGDLS and CDR2 YYNGEE. Trimming pared 0 bases from V and 5 bases from J, leaving 9 bases between. The chain's CDR3 is CASSVVLGDEQYF. In nucleotides, the CDR3 is TGTGCCAGCAGCGTAGTCCTAGGAGACGAGCAGTACTTC. Combining the CDR3 with reference TRBV9 and TRBJ2-7 gives the whole variable domain DSGVTQTPKHLITATGQRVTLRCSPRSGDLSVYWYQQSLDQGLQFLIQYYNGEERAKGNILERFSAQQFPDLHSELNLSSLELGDSALYFCASSVVLGDEQYFGPGTRLTVT.

In this sample, this clonotype turned up many times. The J gene is TRBJ1-5, the V gene TRBV28, with a possible D match to TRBD1 (5 bases). Between the trimmed V and J ends, which lost 6 bases and 0 bases, there was a span of 12 bases. This CDR3 region has 15 residues. Germline V gives CDR1 MDHEN, CDR2 SYDVKM. Here the CDR3 reads CASSQTATSNQPQHF. The CDR3 nucleotides are TGTGCCAGCAGCCAGACAGCGACTAGCAATCAGCCCCAGCATTTT.

The chain has TRBV6-2 or TRBV6-3 and TRBJ2-1, with D maybe TRBD1 (6 bases). The CDR3 contains 16 residues. V was trimmed by 4 bases and J by 0 bases, leaving 13 bases between them. CDR1 MNHEY and CDR2 SVGEGT come from the germline V gene. CDR3 sequence reads: CASSSWTVSSYNEQFF. CDR3 nucleotides: TGTGCCAGCAGTTCCTGGACAGTAAGCTCCTACAATGAGCAGTTCTTC.

In its sample, this clonotype was seen a few times. Written as DNA, the CDR3 is TGTGCCAGCAGCATAGCGGGCTGGCGGGCGAACACCGGGGAGCTGTTTTTT. Protein: CASSIAGWRANTGELFF. The V call is TRBV13, the J call TRBJ2-2, with 7 bases matching TRBD2. CDR3 length: 17 amino acids. In germline, CDR1 is PRHDT, CDR2 FYEKMQ (reference sequence). The junction had 9 bases not matched to a gene; V was cut back by 5 bases and J by 0 bases.

V and J are TRBV25-1 and TRBJ2-5; TRBD2 matches at 15 bases. The V gene's germline CDR1 is MGHDK and CDR2 SYGVNS. Unmatched junction bases numbered 1, after V lost 1 base and J lost 4 bases. This CDR3 has 16 amino acids. The CDR3 DNA reads as TGTGCCAGCAGTGAATCGGGACTAGCGGGAGGAGAGACCCAGTACTTC. It yields the protein CASSESGLAGGETQYF.

There are many counts of this clonotype. The chain is built from TRBV28 and TRBJ2-7, with 7 bases that match TRBD2. CDR3 length: 12 amino acids. Per germline, CDR1 MDHEN and CDR2 SYDVKM. V shed 2 bases and J 6 bases; nucleotides not matched to a gene: 1. For the CDR3, the DNA is TGTGCCAGCAGTTTACGCGGGGGCGAGCAGTACTTC. This translates into CASSLRGGEQYF.

This clonotype was counted a few times. The J gene is TRBJ1-1, the V gene TRBV18, with unresolved D. Trimming took off 2 bases at V and 5 bases at J, with 9 bases between the two ends. Germline-derived CDR1 and CDR2 are KGHSH and LQKENI. The CDR3 covers 13 residues. The DNA of the CDR3 is TGTGCCAGCTCACCAGTACCGGCGACTGAAGCTTTCTTT. This translates into CASSPVPATEAFF.

The V and J genes are TRBV12-3 or TRBV12-4 and TRBJ1-5; D is ambiguous. Trimming took 5 bases from V and 0 from J, leaving 8 bases between them. This CDR3 is built from 14 residues. CDR3 region: CASSVADSNQPQHF. In DNA, the CDR3 is TGTGCCAGCAGTGTTGCCGATAGCAATCAGCCCCAGCATTTT.

This clonotype has at least ten counts. In nucleotides, the CDR3 is TGCGCCAGCAGCCATAGACTAGCGGCCTTCAATGAGCAGTTCTTC. Amino acids: CASSHRLAAFNEQFF. V usage is TRBV4-3 and J usage is TRBJ2-1; 9 bases align to TRBD2. V lost 3 bases, J lost 6 bases, and 6 bases stayed unmatched. This CDR3 is 15 amino acids long. Germline V CDR1 and CDR2: LGHNA, YSLEER.

In regard to this clonotype: A much larger clone differs from this one at a single base, so this may be a read error. This chain uses TRBV4-1 with TRBJ2-3; the D is unclear. Trimming left V 6 bases short and J 0 bases short, with 13 bases between. This CDR3 is 15 amino acids long. Germline CDR1 MGHRA, CDR2 YSYEKL. DNA of the CDR3: TGCGCCAGCAGAGGCAGGAGTACTAGCACAGATACGCAGTATTTT. Protein: CASRGRSTSTDTQYF.

The chain employs TRBV20-1 and TRBJ2-7; 7 bases align to TRBD1. With V trimmed by 2 bases and J by 4 bases, 11 bases remained unmatched. Germline V gives CDR1 DFQATT, CDR2 SNEGSKA (reference sequence). The length of the CDR3 is 15 residues. The CDR3 nucleotides read TGCAGTGCTAGACGAGAACAGGGGATTGTTTACGAGCAGTACTTC. Amino acids: CSARREQGIVYEQYF.

This clonotype has only a few counts. The rearrangement uses TRBV4-1 and TRBJ2-7, with D hard to call. The CDR3 spans 14 residues. Trimming left V 0 bases short and J 7 bases short, with 13 bases between. The germline V gene has CDR1 MGHRA and CDR2 YSYEKL. This CDR3 is CASSQEGILGEQYF. The CDR3 region has the DNA TGCGCCAGCAGCCAAGAGGGTATCCTTGGGGAGCAGTACTTC.

Ten or more counts support this clonotype. This rearrangement joins TRBV7-9 to TRBJ2-7; TRBD1 is a possible D gene (6 bases). This CDR3 comprises 15 residues. Trimming took off 1 base at V and 0 bases at J, with 10 bases between the two ends. Germline assignment: CDR1 SEHNR and CDR2 FQNEAQ (reference sequence). The CDR3 spells CASSLGGGLSYEQYF. The CDR3, as DNA: TGTGCCAGCAGCTTAGGTGGGGGCCTCTCCTACGAGCAGTACTTC.

The chain joins TRBV4-3 to TRBJ2-3; 8 bases fit TRBD2. There are 16 residues in the CDR3. Germline loops: CDR1 LGHNA, CDR2 YSLEER. Trimming removed 0 bases from V and 3 bases from J; junction bases left unmatched: 5. The CDR3 DNA is TGCGCCAGCAGCCAAGATAAAGCGGGAGTGACAGATACGCAGTATTTT. Translated, it gives CASSQDKAGVTDTQYF.